Below are 27 T cell receptor beta chains sequenced from a single sample in a study of T cells in Graves' hyperthyroidism and ophthalmopathy. Using RNA transcripts as the source, TCR beta CDR3 regions were amplified. The HTBI primer set was used in a first-round RT-PCR of the TCR CDR3. Using its own MiXCR run on the multiplex PCR reads, TCRdb lists one record per CDR3 protein. The sample lists under 750,000 distinct CDR3 sequences, over 15% occurring once. The material sequenced was blood. The origin of the receptors is a woman aged 50 to 60 with Graves' hyperthyroidism that later progressed to Graves' ophthalmopathy.

This sequence joins TRBV9 and TRBJ2-5; the match to TRBD2 covers 9 bases. J was trimmed by 1 base and V by 3 bases; bases with no gene match: 7. The CDR3 totals 16 residues. Germline loops: CDR1 SGDLS, CDR2 YYNGEE. CDR3 DNA: TGTGCCAGCAGCGCAGAGTTTAGCGGGGGCCAAGAGACCCAGTACTTC. It encodes CASSAEFSGGQETQYF.

In its sample, this clonotype was seen many times. The chain carries TRBV7-9 and TRBJ2-7, with D tentatively TRBD1 (6 bases). Per the germline V gene, CDR1 is SEHNR and CDR2 is FQNEAQ (reference sequence). This CDR3 is 14 amino acids long. The germline V and J ends were trimmed by 2 bases and 3 bases, with 11 bases remaining between them. In DNA, the CDR3 is TGTGCCAGCAGCTTAACGGGACACCGCTACGAGCAGTACTTC. Its translation: CASSLTGHRYEQYF.

This clonotype occurred a few times. CDR3: CASTYDPGGGYTF. In DNA, the CDR3 is TGTGCCAGCACCTACGATCCGGGGGGCGGCTACACCTTC. This rearrangement joins TRBV6-1 to TRBJ1-2, with TRBD1 as a possible D gene (6 bases). The V end lost 7 bases, the J end lost 8 bases, and 17 bases lay between the germline ends. CDR3 length: 13 amino acids. CDR1 MNHNS and CDR2 SASEGT come from the germline V gene.

This clonotype appeared a few times. The chain carries TRBV6-2 or TRBV6-3 and TRBJ1-4; 9 nucleotides line up with TRBD1. CDR1 and CDR2 from the germline V gene are MNHEY and SVGEGT. The CDR3 has 13 residues. V shed 5 bases, J shed 7 bases, and the junction held 2 bases outside the gene matches. The CDR3 DNA follows: TGTGCCAGCAGTCGGACAGGGGTTGAAAAACTGTTTTTT. Translation: CASSRTGVEKLFF.

This rearrangement joins TRBV2 to TRBJ1-1; D is perhaps TRBD1 (5 bases). Germline lookup yields CDR1 SNHLY and CDR2 FYNNEI. Trimming pared 3 bases from V and 5 bases from J, leaving 13 bases between. The CDR3 contains 14 residues. The CDR3 loop is CASSDQGIRTEAFF. The CDR3 nucleotides read TGTGCCAGCAGTGATCAGGGTATAAGGACTGAAGCTTTCTTT.

This clonotype was recorded at least ten times. The gene calls are TRBV7-2 and TRBJ2-5; 10 bases match TRBD2. Trimming cost V 5 bases and J 2 bases; bases outside gene matches: 5. The CDR3 sequence is 15 residues long. The germline CDR1 and CDR2 sequences are SGHTA and FQGNSA. CDR3 protein: CASSRMTSGQETQYF. The CDR3 coding sequence is TGTGCCAGCAGCCGTATGACTAGCGGGCAAGAGACCCAGTACTTC. Filled out from reference TRBV7-2 and TRBJ2-5, the complete variable domain reads GAGVSQSPSNKVTEKGKDVELRCDPISGHTALYWYRQSLGQGLEFLIYFQGNSAPDKSGLPSDRFSAERTGGSVSTLTIQRTQQEDSAVYLCASSRMTSGQETQYFGPGTRLLVL.

There are many counts of this clonotype. The chain links TRBV11-2 to TRBJ1-1; D unclear. Between the trimmed V and J ends, which lost 0 bases and 4 bases, there was a span of 15 bases. The CDR3 spans 16 residues. Looked up from germline, CDR1 is SGHAT and CDR2 is FQNNGV. DNA of the CDR3: TGTGCCAGCAGCTTAGATCTTGGCGTCCCCGGCACTGAAGCTTTCTTT. Its protein is CASSLDLGVPGTEAFF.

This clonotype was observed at least ten times. This sequence joins TRBV30 and TRBJ1-2; tentative D call: TRBD1 (5 bases). CDR3 length: 14 residues. Germline V CDR1 and CDR2: GTSNPN, SVGIG (reference sequence). With 0 bases removed from V and 5 bases from J, the gap between germline ends came to 13 bases. The DNA of the CDR3 is TGTGCCTGGAGTGTAGGACGGAGGGGATATGGCTACACCTTC. Translating gives CAWSVGRRGYGYTF.

The genes are TRBV6-1 and TRBJ2-3; unclear D gene. This CDR3 region has 14 residues. V was trimmed by 5 bases and J by 4 bases, leaving 13 bases between them. Germline loops: CDR1 MNHNS, CDR2 SASEGT. The CDR3 spells CASSSRGPADTQYF. CDR3 coding DNA: TGTGCCAGCAGTTCCCGAGGCCCCGCAGATACGCAGTATTTT.

This chain joins TRBV6-2 or TRBV6-3 and TRBJ1-6; D not resolved. This CDR3 spans 14 amino acids. Germline V CDR1 and CDR2: MNHEY, SVGEGT. V lost 5 bases and J 8 bases, leaving 13 bases between the germline ends. The DNA for the CDR3 is TGTGCCAGCAGTGGACCGGTTAGGGATTCACCCCTCCACTTT. It yields the protein CASSGPVRDSPLHF.

This clonotype showed up many times. The chain has TRBV11-2 and TRBJ2-1; D is undetermined. V dropped 3 bases and J dropped 2 bases, with 20 bases sitting between them. The CDR3 has 18 amino acids. Germline CDR1 reads SGHAT; CDR2 reads FQNNGV. The DNA for the CDR3 is TGTGCCAGCAGCTTTCTCCCCGAGGCAATCGGTCCCTACAATGAGCAGTTCTTC. It encodes CASSFLPEAIGPYNEQFF.

This clonotype showed up many times. The chain uses TRBV3-1 and TRBJ2-1, with TRBD2 identical over 8 bases. V dropped 5 bases and J dropped 5; count of bases not matched to a gene: 5. This CDR3 contains 14 residues. The V gene's germline CDR1 is LGHDT and CDR2 YNNKEL (reference sequence). The CDR3 is CASSGTSGNNEQFF. Written as DNA, the CDR3 is TGTGCCAGCAGCGGTACTAGCGGCAACAATGAGCAGTTCTTC.

This clonotype has more than one count but fewer than ten. The chain links TRBV5-1 to TRBJ1-2; D unresolved. The CDR3 is 12 amino acids. Germline CDR1 reads SGHRS; CDR2 reads YFSETQ. V was clipped by 5 bases and J by 4 bases, with 9 bases between them. The CDR3 here is CASSDGAYGYTF. DNA for the CDR3: TGCGCCAGCAGTGACGGTGCCTATGGCTACACCTTC.

This clonotype was counted at least ten times. The V call is TRBV7-2, the J call TRBJ2-1; D is unresolved. The length of the CDR3 is 14 residues. The V end was cut by 3 bases, the J end by 3 bases, with 9 bases between. Germline lookup yields CDR1 SGHTA and CDR2 FQGNSA. The CDR3: CASSFSTDYNEQFF. CDR3 DNA: TGTGCCAGCAGCTTTTCCACGGACTACAATGAGCAGTTCTTC.

This clonotype has ten or more counts. The rearrangement joins TRBV5-1 to TRBJ2-1; TRBD2 matches at 11 bases. The CDR3 has 15 residues. Germline trimming cut 0 bases from V and 12 bases from J; bases unmatched to any gene: 8. Germline loops: CDR1 SGHRS, CDR2 YFSETQ. CDR3 in amino acids: CASSLDSLAGGRQFF. Written as DNA, the CDR3 is TGCGCCAGCAGCTTGGATTCCCTAGCGGGGGGTCGGCAGTTCTTC.

This clonotype was seen more than once but under ten times. The chain uses TRBV18 and TRBJ2-1; 7 nucleotides agree with TRBD2. Germline-derived CDR1 and CDR2 are KGHSH and LQKENI. V lost 2 bases to trimming and J lost 10 bases; unmatched junction nucleotides: 5. The CDR3 is 13 amino acids. In DNA form, the CDR3 reads TGTGCCAGCTCACCAACCCTGGGACTAGAGCAGTTCTTC. As protein: CASSPTLGLEQFF.

This clonotype was counted at least ten times. The V gene is TRBV5-1, the J gene TRBJ2-1; 9 positions agree with TRBD1. This CDR3 is built from 15 residues. The junction had 7 bases not matched to a gene; V was cut back by 0 bases and J by 9 bases. CDR1 and CDR2 from the germline V gene are SGHRS and YFSETQ. CDR3 loop: CASSLEQGALSEQFF. The CDR3 bases are TGCGCCAGCAGCTTGGAACAGGGGGCCCTTAGTGAGCAGTTCTTC.

This clonotype was observed a few times. This chain joins TRBV2 and TRBJ1-2, with TRBD1 identical over 7 bases. The CDR3 has 16 residues. The V gene end was trimmed by 8 bases and the J gene end by 4 bases; junction bases not matched to a gene: 16. Germline loops: CDR1 SNHLY, CDR2 FYNNEI. The chain's CDR3 is CASVSVGTDPFYGYTF. CDR3 nucleotide sequence: TGTGCCAGCGTATCTGTAGGGACAGACCCGTTCTATGGCTACACCTTC. The full variable domain, completed using reference TRBV2 and TRBJ1-2, is EPEVTQTPSHQVTQMGQEVILRCVPISNHLYFYWYRQILGQKVEFLVSFYNNEISEKSEIFDDQFSVERPDGSNFTLKIRSTKLEDSAMYFCASVSVGTDPFYGYTFGSGTRLTVV.

In its sample, this clonotype was seen many times. For the CDR3, the DNA is TGTGCCAGCAGCTTGCCCAGCTACGAGCAGTACTTC. It is translated as CASSLPSYEQYF. This rearrangement joins TRBV11-2 to TRBJ2-7; D gene unclear. Trimming pared 3 bases from V and 3 bases from J, leaving 6 bases between. The CDR3 is 12 residues long. The germline V gene has CDR1 SGHAT and CDR2 FQNNGV.

This clonotype has just a few counts. The chain links TRBV3-1 to TRBJ1-4; D possibly corresponds to TRBD1 (6 bases). V lost 4 bases to trimming and J lost 7 bases, with 16 bases between them. This CDR3 spans 15 amino acids. CDR1 is LGHDT, CDR2 YNNKEL, per germline (reference sequence). This CDR3 is CASSLGTPASEKLFF. CDR3 DNA sequence: TGTGCCAGCAGCCTCGGGACACCAGCTAGTGAAAAACTGTTTTTT.

The genes are TRBV15 and TRBJ2-1, with D possibly called TRBD1 or TRBD2 (5 bases each). The germline gives CDR1 LNHNV, CDR2 YYDKDF (reference sequence). CDR3 length: 16 residues. V dropped 0 bases and J dropped 3 bases, with 12 bases sitting between them. The CDR3 loop reads CATSRDYRTFYNEQFF. CDR3 nucleotide sequence: TGTGCCACCAGCAGAGATTACAGGACTTTCTACAATGAGCAGTTCTTC.

In this sample, this clonotype turned up many times. The CDR3 coding sequence is TGTGCCAGCAGTGAGGGGGCCTCTGGCTACACCTTC. It specifies CASSEGASGYTF. The chain has TRBV12-3 or TRBV12-4 and TRBJ1-2, with 7 bases fitting TRBD1. J was trimmed by 7 bases and V by 5 bases; bases with no gene match: 4. The length of the CDR3 is 12 residues.

The table lists this clonotype with many counts. The CDR3 DNA sequence: TGTGCCAGCAGCTTAGGGGTTCGGCCCTACGAGCAGTACTTC. It translates to CASSLGVRPYEQYF. This chain uses TRBV7-9 with TRBJ2-7; D gene unclear. Trimming removed 1 base at V and 2 bases at J, with 9 bases between. This CDR3 spans 14 amino acids. CDR1 SEHNR and CDR2 FQNEAQ come from the germline V gene (reference sequence).

This clonotype was observed at least ten times. This chain uses TRBV14 with TRBJ2-2, with D perhaps TRBD1 (5 bases). The germline gives CDR1 SGHDN, CDR2 FVKESK. The CDR3 contains 15 residues. The V gene lost 0 bases and the J gene lost 5 bases, with 10 bases spanning the gap. The CDR3 sequence is CASSQDVTATGELFF. In nucleotides, the CDR3 is TGTGCCAGCAGCCAAGATGTGACAGCTACCGGGGAGCTGTTTTTT.

Concerning this clonotype: Sequence at one end of the junction differs from germline and may be a read error. The rearrangement uses TRBV20-1 and TRBJ2-7; 10 bases map to TRBD1. Germline V lookup: CDR1 DFQATT, CDR2 SNEGSKA (reference sequence). The CDR3 runs to 15 residues. The chain's CDR3 is CSAIVGDRGSYEQYF. The CDR3 DNA reads TGCAGCGCTATTGTTGGGGACAGGGGATCCTACGAGCAGTACTTC.

The sample holds one count of this clonotype. The chain combines TRBV4-1 with TRBJ2-3, with TRBD2 identical over 10 bases. After removal of 6 bases from V and 3 bases from J, the junction contained 15 bases not matched to a gene. CDR3 length: 18 amino acids. Germline CDR1 and CDR2: MGHRA and YSYEKL. The CDR3: CASSQRIVLAGATDTQYF. The DNA for the CDR3 is TGCGCCAGCAGTCAAAGGATAGTCCTAGCGGGGGCAACAGATACGCAGTATTTT.

There are many counts of this clonotype. The chain carries TRBV2 and TRBJ1-5; D unresolved. With 6 bases removed from V and 6 bases from J, the gap between germline ends came to 15 bases. The CDR3 sequence is 14 residues long. Looked up from germline, CDR1 is SNHLY and CDR2 is FYNNEI. The CDR3 DNA reads TGTGCCAGCAGCGGTGGGAGGGTGGGTCAGCCCCAGCATTTT. Residues: CASSGGRVGQPQHF.